Below, 5 T cell receptor beta chains from the same sample are listed, as sequenced in a study of CD8 T cells in ankylosing spondylitis (TCRdb year 2017). Libraries were constructed by 5' RACE. Instrument used: Illumina HiSeq 2500. TCRdb reanalyzed the raw reads on its own, using fastp at Q25 for trimming and MiXCR for clone calling, and kept in-frame beta chains. Rows are unified per CDR3 protein, each entry keeping the most common DNA and genes. The sample table contains 200,000 to 300,000 distinct CDR3 sequences; only one count was recorded for under 12% of them. Jointly, the top ten make up about 3% of the sample. The sequenced sample consisted of blood, either unsorted or a sorted T cell fraction (not recorded which). These receptors were collected from a male donor with ankylosing spondylitis or in good health (not recorded which).

This clonotype has a count of ten or more. This chain connects TRBV29-1 to TRBJ1-1; 9 bases are shared with TRBD1. J was trimmed by 2 bases and V by 6 bases; bases with no gene match: 7. Germline CDR1 SQVTM, CDR2 ANQGSEA. This CDR3 comprises 14 residues. The CDR3 nucleotides read TGCAGCGTCGAGACAGGGGGGGGAAACACTGAAGCTTTCTTT. Its protein is CSVETGGGNTEAFF. The full variable domain, its missing parts supplied by reference TRBV29-1 and TRBJ1-1, is SAVISQKPSRDICQRGTSLTIQCQVDSQVTMMFWYRQQPGQSLTLIATANQGSEATYESGFVIDKFPISRPNLTFSTLTVSNMSPEDSSIYLCSVETGGGNTEAFFGQGTRLTVV.

Comments on this clonotype: This may arise from a read error, as a much more abundant clone is one base away. J is TRBJ1-5 and V is TRBV2; D gene uncertain. This CDR3 contains 14 residues. Germline V gene sequence: CDR1 SNHLY, CDR2 FYNNEI. This CDR3 is CVSMFLAEGQPQHF. The CDR3 region has the DNA TGTGTCAGCATGTTCCTGGCGGAAGGACAGCCCCAGCATTTT.

This clonotype has ten or more counts. This chain uses TRBV12-3 or TRBV12-4 with TRBJ1-1; D remains unclear. Trimming took 3 bases from V and 3 from J, leaving 5 bases between them. CDR3 size: 12 residues. CDR3 amino acids: CASSFRYTEAFF. CDR3 bases: TGTGCCAGCAGTTTCAGGTACACTGAAGCTTTCTTT.

This clonotype was picked up many times. The genes are TRBV19 and TRBJ2-7; the D is unclear. The CDR3 has 14 amino acids. Trimming cost V 3 bases and J 0 bases, with 9 bases left between them. Germline CDR1 reads LNHDA; CDR2 reads SQIVND (reference sequence). CDR3 loop: CASSMGFNSYEQYF. CDR3 coding DNA: TGTGCCAGTAGTATGGGCTTTAACTCCTACGAGCAGTACTTC.

The chain couples TRBV7-8 to TRBJ2-7; the match to TRBD1 covers 9 bases. This CDR3 has 17 residues. In germline, CDR1 is SGHVS, CDR2 FQNEAQ. V shed 5 bases and J 1 base; nucleotides not matched to a gene: 12. The CDR3 bases are TGTGCCAGCAGCGTACCCCGCACCGGGACAGGGTCCTACGAGCAGTACTTC. It specifies CASSVPRTGTGSYEQYF.